The rows below give T cell receptor beta chains drawn from one sample of a study of monozygotic twins with inflammatory bowel disease. TCRdb reprocessed the 5' RACE reads, keeping one entry per CDR3 protein, no DNA. Its table lists about 380,000 distinct CDR3 sequences. Sequenced: blood. The origin of the receptors is a human donor with ulcerative colitis or Crohn's disease, or a healthy co-twin of an affected twin (not recorded which). Each CDR3 is given with its conserved first and last residue.

TRBJ2-1,TRBV29-1,CSGRTSVVNNEQFF
TRBJ2-5,TRBV4-2,CASSQDSKLPQETQNF
TRBJ2-2,TRBV3-1,CASSLRFRTNTGELFF
TRBJ2-3,TRBV20-1,CSARNRTATSTDTQYF
TRBJ2-1,TRBV20-1,CSADLRGGLLHEQFF
TRBJ2-7,TRBV6-1,CASGPWRGTYEQYF
TRBJ2-7,TRBV7-8,CASSLVRTAREAYEQYF
TRBJ2-1,TRBV9,CASSIQGSPVVGEQFF
TRBJ2-3,TRBV5-1,CASSLGTGWADTQYF
TRBJ2-5,TRBV29-1,CSVEGTTRHTAQYF
TRBJ1-6,TRBV5-1,CASSPGQGGVSMNSPLHF
TRBJ2-7,TRBV30,CAWSVSPGPYEQYF
TRBJ2-5,TRBV2,CAMRLVGETQYF
TRBJ2-1,TRBV7-2,CASSPRQGLYNEQFF
TRBJ2-2,TRBV5-1,CASRLQGAGELFF
TRBJ2-2,TRBV5-1,CASVRTGGVNTGELFF
TRBJ2-2,TRBV12-3/TRBV12-4,CASSLDRGGTGELFF
TRBJ1-6,TRBV6-1,CASSPRTGSLSSPLHF
TRBJ2-1,TRBV2,CASSWDRGQVINEQFF
TRBJ2-7,TRBV6-1,CARVRDPFLYEQYF
TRBJ2-4,TRBV7-2,CASSLADIQYF
TRBJ1-1,TRBV7-2,CASSLAGQGISTEAFF
TRBJ1-6,TRBV20-1,CSARDPSPLHF
TRBJ2-7,TRBV5-1,CASSLELGREQYF
TRBJ2-5,TRBV11-2,CASSLVGGSRQETQYF
TRBJ2-7,TRBV9,CASSVGPTLYEQYF
TRBJ2-5,TRBV5-1,CASSSTQEDETQYF
TRBJ2-1,TRBV5-1,CASSLDVTRGDNEQFF
TRBJ2-3,TRBV27,CASSLSRGGITDTQYF